The 27 T cell receptor beta chains below all came from one sample that was sequenced in a study of cytomegalovirus exposure and HLA in healthy donors. The PCR used 60 Vbeta and 13 Jbeta primers. Assay used: immunoSEQ multiplex PCR; TCRdb lists only in-frame clones, some missing. The profile shows 60,000 to 70,000 clones, just under 80% of them singletons. Sequencing input: PBMCs. These TCRs come from a man in his forties or fifties in good health and CMV-seronegative.

This clone appeared a single time. V usage is TRBV7-2 and J usage is TRBJ1-1; 9 nucleotides agree with TRBD1. Germline CDR1 is SGHTA and CDR2 is FQGNSA. This CDR3 has 14 residues. The ends lost 5 bases at V and 6 bases at J; junction bases unmatched: 7. CDR3 coding DNA: TGTGCCAGCAGCAAGGGACAGGGTCTCGCTGAAGCTTTCTTT. As protein: CASSKGQGLAEAFF.

The V call is TRBV5-1, the J call TRBJ2-7; the D gene is possibly TRBD2 (7 bases). Germline lookup yields CDR1 SGHRS and CDR2 YFSETQ. V was clipped by 0 bases and J by 4 bases, with 11 bases between them. This CDR3 has 14 amino acids. The CDR3: CASSLEGGAYEQYF. The CDR3 bases are TGCGCCAGCAGCTTGGAGGGGGGGGCTTACGAGCAGTACTTC.

This rearrangement joins TRBV7-2 to TRBJ2-7, with D possibly being TRBD1 (5 bases). Germline V gives CDR1 SGHTA, CDR2 FQGNSA. Between the trimmed V and J ends, which lost 5 bases and 3 bases, there was a span of 11 bases. CDR3 length equals 13 residues. CDR3 amino acids: CASSIEQGYEQYF. CDR3 in DNA: TGTGCCAGCAGCATCGAGCAGGGCTACGAGCAGTACTTC.

This clone was counted only a few times. V usage is TRBV14 and J usage is TRBJ1-1; D remains unclear. This CDR3 region has 13 residues. Between the trimmed V and J ends, which lost 1 base and 4 bases, there was a span of 7 bases. Germline V gives CDR1 SGHDN, CDR2 FVKESK. CDR3 sequence (DNA): TGTGCCAGCAGCCAAGGTAGAACCACTGAAGCTTTCTTT. Protein sequence: CASSQGRTTEAFF. Drawing the rest from reference TRBV14 and TRBJ1-1, the complete variable domain is EAGVTQFPSHSVIEKGQTVTLRCDPISGHDNLYWYRRVMGKEIKFLLHFVKESKQDESGMPNNRFLAERTGGTYSTLKVQPAELEDSGVYFCASSQGRTTEAFFGQGTRLTVV.

The V and J genes are TRBV15 and TRBJ1-2, with TRBD1 matching 8 bases. The CDR3 is 15 amino acids. Germline V lookup: CDR1 LNHNV, CDR2 YYDKDF (reference sequence). The J segment lost 2 bases and the V segment lost 5 bases, leaving 7 bases of the junction unmatched. This CDR3 reads CATSPRTGKNYGYTF. CDR3 bases: TGTGCCACCAGCCCTCGGACAGGGAAGAACTATGGCTACACCTTC.

DNA for the CDR3: TGTGCCAGCACCGCAGCGGGGGGCGGGGGGAATGAGCAGTTCTTC. Translating it yields CASTAAGGGGNEQFF. The gene calls are TRBV6-5 and TRBJ2-1; 9 positions agree with TRBD2. J gave up 7 bases and V 7 bases, and 11 bases lay outside the gene matches. CDR3 length equals 15 residues. Germline lookup yields CDR1 MNHEY and CDR2 SVGAGI.

DNA for the CDR3: TGTGCCAGCAGCCCGGGACACTACTATGGCTACACCTTC. It specifies CASSPGHYYGYTF. The chain links TRBV7-2 to TRBJ1-2; a weak D match, TRBD1 (6 bases). V dropped 5 bases and J dropped 3 bases, with 10 bases sitting between them. Germline CDR1 SGHTA, CDR2 FQGNSA. The CDR3 totals 13 residues.

The gene calls are TRBV15 and TRBJ2-3; tentative D call: TRBD1 (5 bases). Germline CDR1 reads LNHNV; CDR2 reads YYDKDF (reference sequence). V was cut by 1 base and J by 2 bases, with 19 bases left in between. CDR3 length: 18 amino acids. The CDR3 loop is CATSRATRQPNPTDTQYF. The CDR3 DNA reads TGTGCCACCAGCAGAGCAACGAGACAGCCTAATCCCACAGATACGCAGTATTTT.

This clone was detected a few times. Here the CDR3 DNA reads TGCAGTGCACGGCCGCAGGCTGGCTACACCTTC. Protein: CSARPQAGYTF. The chain is built from TRBV20-1 and TRBJ1-2; D is ambiguous. V was cut by 6 bases and J by 7 bases, with 12 bases left in between. Germline V gene data show CDR1 as DFQATT and CDR2 as SNEGSKA (reference sequence). CDR3 size: 11 residues.

The chain recombines TRBV9 with TRBJ2-3; the match to TRBD1 covers 8 bases. CDR3 length equals 15 residues. Germline CDR1 reads SGDLS; CDR2 reads YYNGEE. Trimming took 4 bases from V and 0 from J; bases not matched to a gene: 4. CDR3 bases: TGTGCCAGCAGCCCGGGACAGGCTAGCACAGATACGCAGTATTTT. Translating it yields CASSPGQASTDTQYF.

The chain recombines TRBV2 with TRBJ1-1; perhaps TRBD1 as D (5 bases). The CDR3 length is 13 residues. Germline V lookup: CDR1 SNHLY, CDR2 FYNNEI. The germline V and J ends were trimmed by 4 bases and 4 bases, with 10 bases remaining between them. The CDR3 spells CASSVGGVTEAFF. The CDR3 region has the DNA TGTGCCAGCAGTGTCGGGGGGGTCACTGAAGCTTTCTTT.

A remark on this clone: A junction end diverges from the germline sequence, so it may reflect a read error. The identical CDR3 is also encoded by other nucleotide sequences in the sample. The chain recombines TRBV13 with TRBJ2-7; D might be TRBD2 (6 bases). The CDR3 totals 14 residues. CDR1 PRHDT and CDR2 FYEKMQ come from the germline V gene (reference sequence). CDR3 region: CASSFGGRSYEQYF. The CDR3 DNA reads as TGTGCCAGCAGCTTCGGGGGACGCTCCTATGAGCAGTACTTC.

Here the CDR3 reads CASSMRGSNQPQHF. CDR3 in DNA: TGTGCCAGCAGTATGCGGGGTAGCAATCAGCCCCAGCATTTT. V is TRBV27 and J is TRBJ1-5; D gene uncertain. CDR3 length equals 14 residues. Between the trimmed V and J ends, which lost 5 bases and 0 bases, there was a span of 8 bases. Looked up from germline, CDR1 is MNHEY and CDR2 is SMNVEV (reference sequence).

The rearrangement uses TRBV7-9 and TRBJ2-3, with TRBD2 identical over 8 bases. Germline lookup yields CDR1 SEHNR and CDR2 FQNEAQ (reference sequence). Unmatched junction bases numbered 10, after V lost 6 bases and J lost 5 bases. This CDR3 comprises 15 residues. The CDR3 nucleotides read TGTGCCAGCAGTTATGCGGGGGGCCGGGGAGATACGCAGTATTTT. This sequence encodes CASSYAGGRGDTQYF.

This chain connects TRBV27 to TRBJ1-4; 9 nucleotides align to TRBD1. The CDR3 has 16 amino acids. In germline, CDR1 is MNHEY, CDR2 SMNVEV (reference sequence). Unmatched junction bases numbered 8, after V lost 1 base and J lost 8 bases. This chain's CDR3 is CASSLLRTGEKEKLFF. CDR3 bases: TGTGCCAGCAGTTTATTAAGGACAGGGGAAAAAGAAAAACTGTTTTTT. Full variable domain (missing parts from reference TRBV27 and TRBJ1-4): EAQVTQNPRYLITVTGKKLTVTCSQNMNHEYMSWYRQDPGLGLRQIYYSMNVEVTDKGDVPEGYKVSRKEKRNFPLILESPSPNQTSLYFCASSLLRTGEKEKLFFGSGTQLSVL.

The chain combines TRBV2 with TRBJ2-1; the match to TRBD1 covers 10 bases. The V and J ends lost 5 bases and 2 bases, in that order; junction bases with no gene match: 3. CDR3 length equals 15 residues. The germline gives CDR1 SNHLY, CDR2 FYNNEI. CDR3 region: CASSPDRGPYNEQFF. In DNA form, the CDR3 reads TGTGCCAGCAGTCCAGACAGGGGGCCCTACAATGAGCAGTTCTTC.

This clone showed up just a few times. The chain has TRBV10-3 and TRBJ1-1; the D is unclear. V was clipped by 7 bases and J by 1 base, with 7 bases between them. This CDR3 has 12 residues. Germline CDR1 reads ENHRY; CDR2 reads SYGVKD. CDR3 amino acids: CAIKARNTEAFF. The DNA of the CDR3 is TGTGCCATCAAAGCGAGGAACACTGAAGCTTTCTTT.

A single count supports this clone. V is TRBV10-2 and J is TRBJ1-3; D is unclear. The V gene lost 5 bases and the J gene lost 2 bases, with 10 bases spanning the gap. This CDR3 contains 14 residues. Germline V gene sequence: CDR1 WSHSY, CDR2 SAAADI. The CDR3 DNA reads as TGCGCCAGCAGTCTTCGGGGAACTGGAAACACCATATATTTT. Its protein is CASSLRGTGNTIYF.

This chain connects TRBV5-6 to TRBJ2-1; 8 bases are a match to TRBD2. The CDR3 length is 18 residues. Per the germline V gene, CDR1 is SGHDT and CDR2 is YYEEEE. With 1 base clipped from V and 1 base from J, the junction kept 10 bases outside the gene matches. The CDR3 region has the DNA TGTGCCAGCAGCTTGCCAGGGCAACTAGCGGTTTCCTACAATGAGCAGTTCTTC. Translation gives CASSLPGQLAVSYNEQFF.

This clone showed up just a few times. V gene TRBV18 combines with J gene TRBJ2-7, with a tentative D call TRBD2 (7 bases). V was clipped by 1 base and J by 2 bases, with 12 bases between them. CDR1 is KGHSH and CDR2 is LQKENI in the germline V gene. The CDR3 covers 15 residues. The CDR3 protein is CASSPRKGGAYEQYF. As DNA, the CDR3 is TGTGCCAGCTCACCACGAAAAGGGGGGGCCTACGAGCAGTACTTC.

This chain connects TRBV6-1 to TRBJ2-7; tentatively, D is TRBD2 (5 bases). V was shortened by 2 bases and J by 6 bases, with 14 bases between the two germline ends. Germline V lookup: CDR1 MNHNS, CDR2 SASEGT. CDR3 size: 14 residues. The CDR3 loop is CASSELDSGFEQYF. The CDR3 DNA is TGTGCCAGCAGTGAACTGGATTCGGGGTTCGAGCAGTACTTC.

The chain carries TRBV2 and TRBJ2-7; 13 bases line up with TRBD2. Germline lookup yields CDR1 SNHLY and CDR2 FYNNEI. CDR3 length: 17 amino acids. With V trimmed by 7 bases and J by 2 bases, 11 bases remained unmatched. In DNA form, the CDR3 reads TGTGCCAGCAACGGCCCGACTAGCGGGGGGCACCCCTACGAGCAGTACTTC. This gives the protein CASNGPTSGGHPYEQYF.

The chain couples TRBV27 to TRBJ2-1; 12 nucleotides line up with TRBD2. V lost 5 bases, J lost 8 bases, and 10 bases stayed unmatched. This CDR3 is built from 16 residues. The V gene's germline CDR1 is MNHEY and CDR2 SMNVEV (reference sequence). The CDR3, as DNA: TGTGCCAGCAGTCCCCAACTAGCGGGAGGTTGGGATGAGCAGTTCTTC. Protein: CASSPQLAGGWDEQFF.

The rearrangement uses TRBV6-1 and TRBJ1-1, with D maybe TRBD1 (5 bases). Per the germline V gene, CDR1 is MNHNS and CDR2 is SASEGT. CDR3 size: 14 residues. V shed 6 bases and J shed 2 bases, with 13 bases lying between them. The CDR3 protein is CASSVDSLNTEAFF. In DNA form, the CDR3 reads TGTGCCAGCAGCGTAGACAGCCTAAACACTGAAGCTTTCTTT.

This chain links TRBV5-1 with TRBJ2-5; 10 bases align to TRBD2. This CDR3 spans 16 amino acids. The V and J ends lost 1 base and 1 base, in that order; junction bases with no gene match: 4. Germline CDR1 is SGHRS and CDR2 is YFSETQ. CDR3 in amino acids: CASSLNSGGAQETQYF. The DNA of the CDR3 is TGCGCCAGCAGCTTGAACAGCGGGGGGGCCCAAGAGACCCAGTACTTC.

This rearrangement joins TRBV5-1 to TRBJ2-7; D might be TRBD2 (6 bases). This CDR3 has 15 amino acids. V lost 0 bases to trimming and J lost 3 bases, with 13 bases between them. Germline CDR1 and CDR2: SGHRS and YFSETQ. The CDR3 loop is CASSLAAGRGYEQYF. For the CDR3, the DNA is TGCGCCAGCAGCTTGGCGGCGGGGCGAGGCTACGAGCAGTACTTC.

The chain joins TRBV5-1 to TRBJ1-2, with TRBD1 identical over 7 bases. The ends lost 0 bases at V and 2 bases at J; junction bases unmatched: 4. The CDR3 consists of 15 residues. The germline V gene encodes CDR1 SGHRS and CDR2 YFSETQ. The chain's CDR3 is CASSLGDRENYGYTF. Here the CDR3 DNA reads TGCGCCAGCAGCTTGGGCGACAGGGAGAACTATGGCTACACCTTC.